These T cell receptor beta chains were read from a single sample in a study of blood T cell repertoires in COVID-19. Generated by immunoSEQ multiplex PCR, the TCRdb table keeps only in-frame clones and is missing some. The sample lists approximately 100,000 clones; about 85% were seen once. Sequencing used peripheral blood. The source of these receptors is a human donor in a cohort sampled during active COVID-19. Both conserved end residues are part of each CDR3. The D gene is left open where the match is weak. Only some rows state a clone size, as once, few, many or a class for expanded clones.

clone_size d_call j_call v_call cdr3_aa cdr3_nt
- TRBD1 TRBJ2-3 TRBV11-3 CASSLGSGTGGTDTQYF TGTGCCAGCAGCCTCGGATCCGGGACAGGGGGCACAGATACGCAGTATTTT
few - TRBJ2-3 TRBV28 CASSQDMTLYF TGTGCCAGCAGTCAGGACATGACTCTGTATTTT
- - TRBJ2-2 TRBV11-3 CASSLRGDGGELFF TGTGCCAGCAGCCTCAGGGGAGATGGCGGGGAGCTGTTTTTT
- - TRBJ1-6 TRBV19 CASSIDSANSPLHF TGTGCCAGTAGTATCGACAGCGCGAATTCACCCCTCCACTTT
- - TRBJ2-2 TRBV27 CASSPRGVQDTGELFF TGTGCCAGCAGCCCCAGGGGGGTTCAGGACACCGGGGAGCTGTTTTTT
- - TRBJ2-1 TRBV19 CASTSGTGGVDEQFF TGTGCCAGTACCTCCGGGACCGGGGGTGTGGATGAGCAGTTCTTC
- - TRBJ1-1 TRBV6-5 CASSSQGGTEAFF TGTGCCAGCAGTTCCCAGGGCGGCACTGAAGCTTTCTTT
- - TRBJ1-2 TRBV7-9 CASSSTEDGYTF TGTGCCAGCAGCTCGACGGAGGATGGCTACACCTTC
- TRBD1 TRBJ2-2 TRBV9 CASSVRDRGTGELFF TGTGCCAGCAGCGTCCGGGACAGGGGCACCGGGGAGCTGTTTTTT
- - TRBJ2-3 TRBV2 CASSESPGPGGTDTQYF TGTGCCAGCAGTGAAAGTCCCGGACCGGGGGGCACAGATACGCAGTATTTT
once - TRBJ2-3 TRBV21-1 CASSNVGPADTQYF TGTGCCAGCAGCAATGTGGGGCCGGCAGATACGCAGTATTTT
few - TRBJ2-7 TRBV11-2 CASSLNPQTYEQYF TGTGCCAGCAGCTTAAACCCCCAGACCTACGAGCAGTACTTC
- - TRBJ1-1 TRBV5-1 CASSLPGGNTEAFF TGCGCCAGCAGCTTGCCAGGAGGAAACACTGAAGCTTTCTTT
- - TRBJ1-6 TRBV28 CASSFSAGNPLHF TGTGCCAGCAGTTTTAGTGCGGGCAACCCCCTCCACTTT
- - TRBJ2-7 TRBV28 CANSGHNSYEQYF TGTGCCAACTCAGGTCACAACTCCTACGAGCAGTACTTC
- TRBD1 TRBJ1-2 TRBV5-4 CASRGGDRGYEGYTF TGTGCCAGCAGGGGGGGGGACAGGGGCTACGAGGGCTACACCTTC
- TRBD1 TRBJ1-2 TRBV5-1 CASSLDGTANYGYTF TGCGCCAGCAGCTTGGATGGGACAGCCAACTATGGCTACACCTTC
- - TRBJ2-3 TRBV5-6 CASSFGPATASTDTQYF TGTGCCAGCAGCTTTGGTCCCGCGACAGCAAGCACAGATACGCAGTATTTT
- - TRBJ1-6 TRBV2 CASSDEVRSPLHF TGTGCCAGCAGTGATGAAGTCAGGTCACCCCTCCACTTT
- - TRBJ2-5 TRBV27 CASSLQETQYF TGTGCCAGCAGCCTCCAAGAGACCCAGTACTTC
few - TRBJ2-3 TRBV11-3 CASSLGAGQGAGGETQYF TGTGCCAGCAGCTTAGGGGCCGGTCAGGGCGCCGGCGGGGAGACGCAGTATTTT
- - TRBJ2-5 TRBV5-1 CASSLELGETQYF TGCGCCAGCAGCTTGGAACTAGGGGAGACCCAGTACTTC
many - TRBJ1-6 TRBV30 CAWSSGIGNSPLHF TGTGCCTGGAGTTCCGGGATCGGAAATTCACCCCTCCACTTT
- - TRBJ2-3 TRBV7-3 CASSLRAQTDTQYF TGTGCCAGCAGCTTAAGGGCACAAACAGATACGCAGTATTTT
- - TRBJ1-4 TRBV30 CAWTGPNEKLFF TGTGCCTGGACAGGGCCTAATGAAAAACTGTTTTTT
once - TRBJ1-3 TRBV11-2 CASSLAGGGRGNTIYF TGTGCCAGCAGCTTAGCGGGGGGGGGCCGTGGAAACACCATATATTTT
- - TRBJ1-6 TRBV3-1/TRBV3-2 CASSQSGVGSPLHF TGTGCCAGCAGCCAATCGGGGGTGGGTTCACCCCTCCACTTT
- - TRBJ2-5 TRBV18 CASSPSREMTQYF TGTGCCAGCTCACCATCTAGGGAGATGACCCAGTACTTC
- - TRBJ1-4 TRBV5-1 CASSLEATGDEKLFF TGCGCCAGCAGCTTGGAGGCCACGGGGGACGAAAAACTGTTTTTT
few - TRBJ1-1 TRBV5-1 CASSIQGGHTEAFF TGCGCCAGCAGCATACAGGGTGGGCACACTGAAGCTTTCTTT
once - TRBJ2-7 TRBV27 CASSLVSYYEQYF TGTGCCAGCAGTTTAGTGTCTTACTACGAGCAGTACTTC
- TRBD1 TRBJ2-7 TRBV28 CASSLRDRPSSYEQYF TGTGCCAGCAGTCTACGGGACAGGCCTAGCTCCTACGAGCAGTACTTC
- - TRBJ2-3 TRBV7-9 CASSAVSTDTQYF TGTGCCAGCAGCGCGGTGAGCACAGATACGCAGTATTTT
- TRBD1 TRBJ1-5 TRBV7-2 CASSFIGQGNQPQHF TGTGCCAGCAGCTTCATAGGACAGGGCAATCAGCCCCAGCATTTT
- - TRBJ1-1 TRBV7-2 CASSSYRETEAFF TGTGCCAGCAGCTCATACAGGGAAACTGAAGCTTTCTTT
- TRBD2 TRBJ2-5 TRBV4-1 CASSRTSLGGAFETQYF TGCGCCAGCAGCCGCACGTCCCTCGGGGGGGCCTTTGAGACCCAGTACTTC
once TRBD1 TRBJ1-2 TRBV14 CASQRDRGSGYTF TGTGCCAGCCAGAGGGACAGGGGATCTGGCTACACCTTC
- - TRBJ2-2 TRBV27 CASSFAGELFF TGTGCCAGCAGTTTCGCCGGGGAGCTGTTTTTT
- - TRBJ1-1 TRBV28 CASSLVRGVGNTEAFF TGTGCCAGCAGTTTAGTTAGGGGCGTCGGGAACACTGAAGCTTTCTTT
- TRBD1 TRBJ2-3 TRBV10-3 CAIEAQSGTGDFHQQYF TGTGCCATAGAAGCCCAGTCCGGGACAGGGGATTTCCATCAGCAGTATTTT
- - TRBJ2-7 TRBV3-1/TRBV3-2 CASSQETTKSDGQYF TGTGCCAGCAGCCAAGAAACTACCAAATCAGACGGGCAGTACTTC
- - TRBJ2-1 TRBV18 CASSPQGYNEQFF TGTGCCAGCTCACCGCAGGGGTACAATGAGCAGTTCTTC
few - TRBJ1-4 TRBV6-5 CASSYSFDRDEKLFF TGTGCCAGCAGTTACTCGTTTGACCGGGATGAAAAACTGTTTTTT
- - TRBJ1-1 TRBV27 CASSLTVHTEAFF TGTGCCAGCAGTTTAACAGTGCACACTGAAGCTTTCTTT
- - TRBJ1-5 TRBV28 CASSFRPVNNQPQHF TGTGCCAGCAGTTTCCGCCCGGTCAACAATCAGCCCCAGCATTTT
- - TRBJ2-3 TRBV27 CASSALGTAGDTQYF TGTGCCAGCAGTGCGCTAGGGACCGCGGGGGATACGCAGTATTTT
- TRBD1 TRBJ1-1 TRBV18 CASSPLGQGMNTEAFF TGTGCCAGCTCACCTCTGGGACAGGGCATGAACACTGAAGCTTTCTTT
- TRBD2 TRBJ2-1 TRBV11-3 CASSFGLAGSNEQFF TGTGCCAGCAGCTTCGGGCTAGCGGGTTCTAATGAGCAGTTCTTC
- TRBD1 TRBJ2-2 TRBV4-1 CASSREQGAGELFF TGCGCCAGCAGCCGAGAACAGGGGGCCGGGGAGCTGTTTTTT
few - TRBJ2-7 TRBV7-9 CASSYRGGEQYF TGTGCCAGCAGCTACAGGGGGGGTGAGCAGTACTTC
- TRBD1 TRBJ2-2 TRBV2 CASSLDRADTGELFF TGTGCCAGCAGCTTAGACAGGGCGGACACCGGGGAGCTGTTTTTT
- - TRBJ2-5 TRBV4-1 CASSQERVSQETQYF TGCGCCAGCAGCCAAGAACGGGTCAGCCAAGAGACCCAGTACTTC
- - TRBJ1-6 TRBV5-1 CASSLDGVFSYNSPLHF TGCGCCAGCAGCTTGGACGGGGTATTCTCCTATAATTCACCCCTCCACTTT